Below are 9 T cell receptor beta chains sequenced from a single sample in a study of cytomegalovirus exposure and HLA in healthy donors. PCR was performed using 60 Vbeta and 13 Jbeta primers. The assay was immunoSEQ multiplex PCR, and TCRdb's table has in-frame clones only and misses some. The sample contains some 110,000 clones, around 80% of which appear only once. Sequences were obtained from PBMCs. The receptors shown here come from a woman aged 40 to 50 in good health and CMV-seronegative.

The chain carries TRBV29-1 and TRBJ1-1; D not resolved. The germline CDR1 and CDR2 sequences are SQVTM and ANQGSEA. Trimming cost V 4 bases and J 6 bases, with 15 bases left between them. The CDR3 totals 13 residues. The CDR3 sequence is CSVGFQVEPEAFF. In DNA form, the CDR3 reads TGCAGCGTTGGATTTCAGGTAGAGCCTGAAGCTTTCTTT.

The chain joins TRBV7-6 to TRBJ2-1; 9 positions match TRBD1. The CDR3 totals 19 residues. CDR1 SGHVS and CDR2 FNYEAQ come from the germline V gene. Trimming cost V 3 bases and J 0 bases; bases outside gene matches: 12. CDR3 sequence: CASSLVPGQGLSSYNEQFF. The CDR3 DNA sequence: TGTGCCAGCAGCTTGGTCCCGGGACAGGGTTTGAGCTCCTACAATGAGCAGTTCTTC.

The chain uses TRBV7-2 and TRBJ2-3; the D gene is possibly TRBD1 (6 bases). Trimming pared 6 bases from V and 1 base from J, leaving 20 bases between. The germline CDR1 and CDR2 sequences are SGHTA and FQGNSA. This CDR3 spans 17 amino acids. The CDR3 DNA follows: TGTGCCAGCAGGCCTTCGGGCGGCAGGGGCCGCACAGATACGCAGTATTTT. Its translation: CASRPSGGRGRTDTQYF.

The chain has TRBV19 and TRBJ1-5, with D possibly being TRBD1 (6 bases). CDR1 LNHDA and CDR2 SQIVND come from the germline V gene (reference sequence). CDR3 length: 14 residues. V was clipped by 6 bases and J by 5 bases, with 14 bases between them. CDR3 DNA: TGTGCCAGTAGGGACAGTACCGGCTATCAGCCCCAGCATTTT. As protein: CASRDSTGYQPQHF. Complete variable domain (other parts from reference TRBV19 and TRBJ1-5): DGGITQSPKYLFRKEGQNVTLSCEQNLNHDAMYWYRQDPGQGLRLIYYSQIVNDFQKGDIAEGYSVSREKKESFPLTVTSAQKNPTAFYLCASRDSTGYQPQHFGDGTRLSIL.

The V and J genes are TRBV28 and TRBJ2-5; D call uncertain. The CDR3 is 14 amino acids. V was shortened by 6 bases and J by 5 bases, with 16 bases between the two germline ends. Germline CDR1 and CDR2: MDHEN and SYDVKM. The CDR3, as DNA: TGTGCCAGCAGCGTAGCCAACGCCTTGGAGACCCAGTACTTC. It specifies CASSVANALETQYF.

CDR3 DNA: TGTGCCAGTAGTTGGGGCGTTGGGTATGAGCAGTTCTTC. It codes for CASSWGVGYEQFF. The chain joins TRBV19 to TRBJ2-1; possible D gene TRBD1, 5 bases. The CDR3 runs 13 residues. Germline CDR1 LNHDA, CDR2 SQIVND (reference sequence). Trimming shortened V by 5 bases and J by 8 bases, and 13 bases separated the two germline ends.

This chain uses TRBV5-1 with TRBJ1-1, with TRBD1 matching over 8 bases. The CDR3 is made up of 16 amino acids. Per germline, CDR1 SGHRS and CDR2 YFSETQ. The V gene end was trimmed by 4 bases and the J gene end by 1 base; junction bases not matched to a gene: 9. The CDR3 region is CASSNLRGLANTEAFF. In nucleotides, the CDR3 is TGCGCCAGCAGCAACCTCAGGGGGCTAGCGAACACTGAAGCTTTCTTT.

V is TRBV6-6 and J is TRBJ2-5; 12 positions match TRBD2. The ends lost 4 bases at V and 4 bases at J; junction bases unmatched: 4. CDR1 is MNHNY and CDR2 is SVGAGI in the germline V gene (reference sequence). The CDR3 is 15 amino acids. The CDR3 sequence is CASSFTSGRPETQYF. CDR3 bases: TGTGCCAGCAGTTTTACTAGCGGGAGGCCAGAGACCCAGTACTTC.

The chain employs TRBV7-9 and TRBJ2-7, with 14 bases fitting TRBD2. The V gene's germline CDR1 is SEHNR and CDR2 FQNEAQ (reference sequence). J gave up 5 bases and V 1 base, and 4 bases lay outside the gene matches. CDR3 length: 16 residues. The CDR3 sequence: CASSLGTGLAGDEQYF. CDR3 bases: TGTGCCAGCAGCTTAGGTACGGGACTAGCGGGAGACGAGCAGTACTTC.